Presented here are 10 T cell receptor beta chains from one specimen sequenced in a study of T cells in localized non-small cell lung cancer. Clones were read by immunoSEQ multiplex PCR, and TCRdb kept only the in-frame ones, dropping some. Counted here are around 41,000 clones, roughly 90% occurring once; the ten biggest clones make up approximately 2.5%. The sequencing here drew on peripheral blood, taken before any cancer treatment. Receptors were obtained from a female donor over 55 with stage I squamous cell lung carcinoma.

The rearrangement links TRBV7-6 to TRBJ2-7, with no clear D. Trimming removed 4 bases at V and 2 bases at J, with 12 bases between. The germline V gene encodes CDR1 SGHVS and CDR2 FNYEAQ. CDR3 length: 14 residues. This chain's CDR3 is CASSSGPKPYEQYF. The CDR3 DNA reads TGTGCCAGCAGCTCCGGACCCAAACCCTACGAGCAGTACTTC.

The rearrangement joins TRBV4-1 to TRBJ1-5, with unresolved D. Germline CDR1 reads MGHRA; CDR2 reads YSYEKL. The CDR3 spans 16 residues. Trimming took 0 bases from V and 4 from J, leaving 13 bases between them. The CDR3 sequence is CASSQDSPSLNQPQHF. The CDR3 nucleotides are TGCGCCAGCAGCCAAGATAGTCCCAGCCTAAATCAGCCCCAGCATTTT.

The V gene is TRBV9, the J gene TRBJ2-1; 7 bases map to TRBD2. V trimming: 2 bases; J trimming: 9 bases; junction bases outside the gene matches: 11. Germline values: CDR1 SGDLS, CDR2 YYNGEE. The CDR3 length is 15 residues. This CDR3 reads CASSVPPAGAGEQFF. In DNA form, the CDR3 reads TGTGCCAGCAGCGTCCCCCCGGCGGGAGCGGGTGAGCAGTTCTTC.

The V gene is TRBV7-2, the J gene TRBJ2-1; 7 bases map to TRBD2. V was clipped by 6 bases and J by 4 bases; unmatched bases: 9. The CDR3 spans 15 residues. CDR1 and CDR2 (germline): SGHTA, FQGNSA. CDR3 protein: CASSFGLVPYNEQFF. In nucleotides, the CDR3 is TGTGCCAGCAGTTTCGGACTAGTCCCATACAATGAGCAGTTCTTC.

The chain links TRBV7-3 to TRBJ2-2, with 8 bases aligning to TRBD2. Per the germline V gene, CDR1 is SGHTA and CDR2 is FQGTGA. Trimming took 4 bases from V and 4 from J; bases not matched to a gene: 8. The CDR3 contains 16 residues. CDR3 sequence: CASSSSGRPSTGELFF. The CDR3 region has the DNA TGTGCCAGCAGCTCCAGCGGGAGACCAAGCACCGGGGAGCTGTTTTTT.

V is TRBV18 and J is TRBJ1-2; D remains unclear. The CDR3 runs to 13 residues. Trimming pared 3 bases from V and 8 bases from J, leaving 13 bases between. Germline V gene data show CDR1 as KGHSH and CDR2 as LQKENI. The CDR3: CASSPETEWGYTF. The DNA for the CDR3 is TGTGCCAGCTCACCGGAAACAGAGTGGGGCTACACCTTC.

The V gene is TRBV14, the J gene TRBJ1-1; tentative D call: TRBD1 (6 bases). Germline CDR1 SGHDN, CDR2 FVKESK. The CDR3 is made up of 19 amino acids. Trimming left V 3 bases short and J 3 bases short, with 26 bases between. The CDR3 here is CASSQARPGVSIGYTEAFF. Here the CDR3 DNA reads TGTGCCAGCAGCCAGGCTCGTCCAGGGGTATCCATCGGATACACTGAAGCTTTCTTT.

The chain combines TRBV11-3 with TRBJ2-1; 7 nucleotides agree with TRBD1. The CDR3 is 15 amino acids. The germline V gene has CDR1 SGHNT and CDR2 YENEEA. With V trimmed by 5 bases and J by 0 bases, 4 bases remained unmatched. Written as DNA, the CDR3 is TGTGCCAGCAGCACATGGGACAGCTCCTACAATGAGCAGTTCTTC. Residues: CASSTWDSSYNEQFF.

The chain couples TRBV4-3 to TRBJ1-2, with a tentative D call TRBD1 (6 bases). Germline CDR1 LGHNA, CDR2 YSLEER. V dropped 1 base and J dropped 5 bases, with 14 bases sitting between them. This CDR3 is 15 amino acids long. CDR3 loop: CASSQVRGGRYGYTF. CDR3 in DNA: TGCGCCAGCAGCCAAGTGAGAGGGGGAAGGTATGGCTACACCTTC.

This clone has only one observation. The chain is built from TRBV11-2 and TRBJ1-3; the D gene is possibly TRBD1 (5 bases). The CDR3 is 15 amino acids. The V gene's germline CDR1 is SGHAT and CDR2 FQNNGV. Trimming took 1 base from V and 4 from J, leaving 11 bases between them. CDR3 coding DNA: TGTGCCAGCAGCTTAGGAGCTGGGGGAGGAAACACCATATATTTT. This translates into CASSLGAGGGNTIYF.